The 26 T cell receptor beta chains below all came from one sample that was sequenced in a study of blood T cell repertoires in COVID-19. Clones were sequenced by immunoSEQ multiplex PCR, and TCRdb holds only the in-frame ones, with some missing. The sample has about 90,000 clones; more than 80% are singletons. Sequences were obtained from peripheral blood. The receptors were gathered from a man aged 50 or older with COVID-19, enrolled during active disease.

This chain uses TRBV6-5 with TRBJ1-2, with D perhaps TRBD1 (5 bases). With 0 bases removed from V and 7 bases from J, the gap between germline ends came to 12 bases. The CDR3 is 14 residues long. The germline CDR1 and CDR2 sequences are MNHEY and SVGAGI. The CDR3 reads CASSYSGEGTGYTF. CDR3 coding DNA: TGTGCCAGCAGTTACTCAGGGGAGGGGACTGGCTACACCTTC.

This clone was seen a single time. CDR3 in DNA: TGTGCCAGCAGTTTAGGGGGCCGAAACACCGGGGAGCTGTTTTTT. Its protein is CASSLGGRNTGELFF. This chain joins TRBV28 and TRBJ2-2; D may be TRBD1 (6 bases). The ends were cut back, 2 bases at V and 2 bases at J, with 9 bases in the middle. Germline V gene sequence: CDR1 MDHEN, CDR2 SYDVKM. There are 15 residues in the CDR3.

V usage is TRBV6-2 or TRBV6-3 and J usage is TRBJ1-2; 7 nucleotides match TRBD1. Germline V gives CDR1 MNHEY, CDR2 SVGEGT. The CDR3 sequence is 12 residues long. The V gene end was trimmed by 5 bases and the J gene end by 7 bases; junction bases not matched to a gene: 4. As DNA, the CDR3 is TGTGCCAGCAGTCTCCACAGGGGTGGCTACACCTTC. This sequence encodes CASSLHRGGYTF.

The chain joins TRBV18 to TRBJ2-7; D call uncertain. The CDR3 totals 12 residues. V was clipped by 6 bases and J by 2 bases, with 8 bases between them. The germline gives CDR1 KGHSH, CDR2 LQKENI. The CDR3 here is CASSGGTYEQYF. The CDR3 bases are TGTGCCAGCTCCGGCGGAACCTACGAGCAGTACTTC.

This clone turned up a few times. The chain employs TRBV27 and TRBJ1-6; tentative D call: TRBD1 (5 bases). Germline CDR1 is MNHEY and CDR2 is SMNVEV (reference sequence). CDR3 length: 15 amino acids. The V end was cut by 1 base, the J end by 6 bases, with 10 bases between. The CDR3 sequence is CASSLFGRGNSPLHF. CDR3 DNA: TGTGCCAGCAGTTTATTTGGAAGGGGTAATTCACCCCTCCACTTT.

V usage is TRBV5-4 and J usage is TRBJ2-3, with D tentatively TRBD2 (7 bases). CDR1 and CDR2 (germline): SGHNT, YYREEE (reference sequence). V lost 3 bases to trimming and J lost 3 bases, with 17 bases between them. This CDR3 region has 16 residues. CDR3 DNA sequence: TGTGCCAGCAGCTCCTCCGGGGGGCGGTCGACAGATACGCAGTATTTT. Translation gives CASSSSGGRSTDTQYF. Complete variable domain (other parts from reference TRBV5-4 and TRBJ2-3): ETGVTQSPTHLIKTRGQQVTLRCSSQSGHNTVSWYQQALGQGPQFIFQYYREEENGRGNFPPRFSGLQFPNYSSELNVNALELDDSALYLCASSSSGGRSTDTQYFGPGTRLTVL.

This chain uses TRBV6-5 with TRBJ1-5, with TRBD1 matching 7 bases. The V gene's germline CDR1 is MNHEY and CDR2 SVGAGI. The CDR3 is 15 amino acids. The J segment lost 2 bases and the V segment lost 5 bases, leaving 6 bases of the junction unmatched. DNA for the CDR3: TGTGCCAGCAGTAGCAACAGGGGTGGCAATCAGCCCCAGCATTTT. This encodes CASSSNRGGNQPQHF.

The CDR3 protein is CASILTGVTGEAFF. The CDR3 bases are TGTGCCAGCATCCTGACAGGGGTTACTGGTGAAGCTTTCTTT. The chain is built from TRBV27 and TRBJ1-1; 8 nucleotides align to TRBD1. The germline gives CDR1 MNHEY, CDR2 SMNVEV (reference sequence). This CDR3 contains 14 residues. With 7 bases clipped from V and 7 bases from J, the junction kept 11 bases outside the gene matches.

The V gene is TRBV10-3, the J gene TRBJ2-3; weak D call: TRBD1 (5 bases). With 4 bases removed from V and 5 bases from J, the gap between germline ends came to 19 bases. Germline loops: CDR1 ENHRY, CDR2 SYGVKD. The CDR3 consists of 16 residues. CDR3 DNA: TGTGCCATCAGTGCGGTGGTCCAGGGCCCCCAAGATACGCAGTATTTT. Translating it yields CAISAVVQGPQDTQYF.

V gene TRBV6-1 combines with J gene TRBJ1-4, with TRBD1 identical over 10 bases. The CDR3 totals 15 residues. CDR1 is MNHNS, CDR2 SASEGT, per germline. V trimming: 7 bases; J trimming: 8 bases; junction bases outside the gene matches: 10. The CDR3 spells CASTTPGTGDEKLFF. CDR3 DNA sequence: TGTGCCAGCACCACCCCCGGGACAGGGGACGAAAAACTGTTTTTT.

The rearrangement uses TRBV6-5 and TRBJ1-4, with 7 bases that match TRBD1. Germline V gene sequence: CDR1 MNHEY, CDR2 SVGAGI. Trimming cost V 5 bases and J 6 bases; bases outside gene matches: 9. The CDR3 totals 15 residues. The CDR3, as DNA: TGTGCCAGCAGTCATAGAGGGGGCATGTATGAAAAACTGTTTTTT. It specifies CASSHRGGMYEKLFF.

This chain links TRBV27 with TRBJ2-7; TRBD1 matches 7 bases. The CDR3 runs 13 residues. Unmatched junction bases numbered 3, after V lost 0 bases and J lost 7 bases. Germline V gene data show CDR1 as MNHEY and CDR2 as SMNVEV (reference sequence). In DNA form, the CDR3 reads TGTGCCAGCAGTTTATCGGACAGGTTTGAGCAGTACTTC. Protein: CASSLSDRFEQYF.

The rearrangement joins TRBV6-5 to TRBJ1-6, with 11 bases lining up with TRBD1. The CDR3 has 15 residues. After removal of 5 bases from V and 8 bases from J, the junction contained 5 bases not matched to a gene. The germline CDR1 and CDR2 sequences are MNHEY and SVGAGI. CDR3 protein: CASSTQGQGDSPLHF. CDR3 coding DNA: TGTGCCAGCAGTACCCAGGGACAGGGGGATTCACCCCTCCACTTT.

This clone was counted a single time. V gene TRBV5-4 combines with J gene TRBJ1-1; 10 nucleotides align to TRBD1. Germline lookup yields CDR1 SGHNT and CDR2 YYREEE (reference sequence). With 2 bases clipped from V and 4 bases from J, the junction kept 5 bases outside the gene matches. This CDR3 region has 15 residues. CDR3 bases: TGTGCCAGCAGCTTAAAGGGACAGGGGCGCACTGAAGCTTTCTTT. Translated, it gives CASSLKGQGRTEAFF. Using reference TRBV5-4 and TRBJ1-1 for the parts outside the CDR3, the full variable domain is ETGVTQSPTHLIKTRGQQVTLRCSSQSGHNTVSWYQQALGQGPQFIFQYYREEENGRGNFPPRFSGLQFPNYSSELNVNALELDDSALYLCASSLKGQGRTEAFFGQGTRLTVV.

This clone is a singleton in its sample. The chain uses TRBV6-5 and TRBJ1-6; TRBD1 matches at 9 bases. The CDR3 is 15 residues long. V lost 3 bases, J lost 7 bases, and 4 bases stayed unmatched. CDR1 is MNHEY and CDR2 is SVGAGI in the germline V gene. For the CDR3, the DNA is TGTGCCAGCAGTTATGGGACAGGGATCAATTCACCCCTCCACTTT. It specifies CASSYGTGINSPLHF.

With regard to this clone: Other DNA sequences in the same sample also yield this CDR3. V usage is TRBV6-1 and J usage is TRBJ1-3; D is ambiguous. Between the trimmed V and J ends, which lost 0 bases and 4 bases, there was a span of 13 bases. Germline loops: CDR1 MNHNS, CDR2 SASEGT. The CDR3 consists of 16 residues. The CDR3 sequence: CASSEALRGGGNTIYF. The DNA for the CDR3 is TGTGCCAGCAGTGAAGCGCTTCGTGGAGGGGGAAACACCATATATTTT.

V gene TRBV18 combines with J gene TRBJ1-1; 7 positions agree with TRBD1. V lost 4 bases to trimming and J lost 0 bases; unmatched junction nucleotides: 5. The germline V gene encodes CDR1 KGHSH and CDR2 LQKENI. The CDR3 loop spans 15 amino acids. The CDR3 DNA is TGTGCCAGCTCACTACAAACAGGGGTGAACACTGAAGCTTTCTTT. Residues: CASSLQTGVNTEAFF.

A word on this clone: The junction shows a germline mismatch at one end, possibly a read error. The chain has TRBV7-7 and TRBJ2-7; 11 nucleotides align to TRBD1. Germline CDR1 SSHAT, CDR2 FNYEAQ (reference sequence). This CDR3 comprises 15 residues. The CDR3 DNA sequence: TGTGCTAGCAGCTTAGGGACAGGGGGATCCTACGAGCAGTACTTC. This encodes CASSLGTGGSYEQYF.

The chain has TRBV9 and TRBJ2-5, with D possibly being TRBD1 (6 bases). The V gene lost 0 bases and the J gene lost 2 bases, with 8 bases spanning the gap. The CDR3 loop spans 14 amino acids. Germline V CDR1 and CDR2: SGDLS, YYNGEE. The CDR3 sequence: CASSVEGTQETQYF. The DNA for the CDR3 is TGTGCCAGCAGCGTAGAGGGGACACAAGAGACCCAGTACTTC.

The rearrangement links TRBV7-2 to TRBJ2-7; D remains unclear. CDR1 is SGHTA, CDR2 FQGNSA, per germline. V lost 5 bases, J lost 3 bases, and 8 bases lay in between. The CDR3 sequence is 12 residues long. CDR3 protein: CASSPQNYEQYF. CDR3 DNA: TGTGCCAGCAGCCCACAGAACTACGAGCAGTACTTC. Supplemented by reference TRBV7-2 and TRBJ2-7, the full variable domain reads GAGVSQSPSNKVTEKGKDVELRCDPISGHTALYWYRQSLGQGLEFLIYFQGNSAPDKSGLPSDRFSAERTGGSVSTLTIQRTQQEDSAVYLCASSPQNYEQYFGPGTRLTVT.

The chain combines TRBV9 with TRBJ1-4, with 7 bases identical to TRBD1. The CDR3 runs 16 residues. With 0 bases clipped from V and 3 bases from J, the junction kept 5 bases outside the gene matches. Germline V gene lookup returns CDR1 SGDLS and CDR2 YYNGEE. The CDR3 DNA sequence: TGTGCCAGCAGCGTAGCCGACAGGGTGTCTAATGAAAAACTGTTTTTT. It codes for CASSVADRVSNEKLFF.

CDR3 in amino acids: CASSIGAVISYEQYF. The CDR3 nucleotides are TGTGCCAGCAGCATTGGAGCGGTAATCTCCTACGAGCAGTACTTC. This chain links TRBV21-1 with TRBJ2-7; the D segment call TRBD2 is taken from the table without a DNA check. TRBV21-1 is described as a pseudogene. This CDR3 comprises 15 residues.

CDR3 nucleotide sequence: TGTGCCAGCAGTTTGGGGGCGAGGGAGCAGTACTTC. Encoded protein: CASSLGAREQYF. The chain carries TRBV28 and TRBJ2-7, with D maybe TRBD1 (6 bases). Trimming removed 3 bases from V and 7 bases from J, with 10 bases in between. Germline V gene lookup returns CDR1 MDHEN and CDR2 SYDVKM. This CDR3 is built from 12 residues.

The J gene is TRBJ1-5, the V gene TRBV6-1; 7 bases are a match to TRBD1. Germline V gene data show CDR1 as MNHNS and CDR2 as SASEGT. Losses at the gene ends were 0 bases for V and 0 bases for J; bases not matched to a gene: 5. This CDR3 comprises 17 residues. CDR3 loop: CASSEAATGPSNQPQHF. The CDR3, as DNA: TGTGCCAGCAGTGAAGCAGCGACAGGGCCTAGCAATCAGCCCCAGCATTTT.

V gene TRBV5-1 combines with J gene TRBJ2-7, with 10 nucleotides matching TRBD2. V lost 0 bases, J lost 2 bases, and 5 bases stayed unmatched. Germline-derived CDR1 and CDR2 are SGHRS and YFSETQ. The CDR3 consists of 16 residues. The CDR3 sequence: CASSLEAGGPPYEQYF. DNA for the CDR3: TGCGCCAGCAGCTTGGAAGCGGGGGGGCCTCCCTACGAGCAGTACTTC.

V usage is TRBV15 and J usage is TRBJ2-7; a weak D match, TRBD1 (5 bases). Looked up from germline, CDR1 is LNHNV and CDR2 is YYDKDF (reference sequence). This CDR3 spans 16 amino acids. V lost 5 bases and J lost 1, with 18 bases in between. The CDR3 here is CATSVDSGSRSYEQYF. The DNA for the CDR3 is TGTGCCACCAGCGTAGACTCAGGGTCAAGGTCCTACGAGCAGTACTTC.